These 28 T cell receptor beta chains were all obtained from the same sample, sequenced in a study of regulatory T cells in long-lasting Graves disease. Time point defined: persistent/refractory GD, antithyroid drugs over 5 years with positive TRAb. Preparation of the TCR library used RNA extracted from PBMCs. The TCR beta library used iRepertoire HTBI primers with Arm-PCR amplification of CDR3. One entry per CDR3 protein, called by TCRdb with MiXCR from the multiplex PCR reads. The sample yields about 470,000 distinct CDR3 sequences, about a fifth seen once. The sample here was peripheral blood mononuclear cells (PBMCs), taken when the disease was refractory, from a patient treated with antithyroid drugs. The origin of the receptors is a female donor with Graves disease.

The chain combines TRBV7-9 with TRBJ2-5; 7 bases align to TRBD2. This CDR3 has 15 residues. CDR1 and CDR2 from the germline V gene are SEHNR and FQNEAQ (reference sequence). After removal of 5 bases from V and 5 bases from J, the junction contained 11 bases not matched to a gene. Written as DNA, the CDR3 is TGTGCCAGCAGCCCCTGGGGGGGGTCTTTGGAGACCCAGTACTTC. Translating gives CASSPWGGSLETQYF.

This clonotype was counted ten times or more. The chain joins TRBV12-3 or TRBV12-4 to TRBJ1-1; D call uncertain. This CDR3 is 15 amino acids long. V was trimmed by 0 bases and J by 1 base, leaving 9 bases between them. The CDR3 region has the DNA TGTGCCAGCAGTTTAGCAGGGATGGGGAACACTGAAGCTTTCTTT. Protein product: CASSLAGMGNTEAFF.

This clonotype was observed many times. The chain links TRBV5-5 to TRBJ2-7; 10 positions match TRBD1. Trimming cost V 1 base and J 7 bases; bases outside gene matches: 8. The germline V gene encodes CDR1 SGHKS and CDR2 YYEKEE (reference sequence). CDR3 length: 15 amino acids. CDR3 sequence reads: CASSLSRTGGSEQYF. The CDR3 bases are TGTGCCAGCAGCTTGTCTCGGACAGGGGGATCTGAGCAGTACTTC.

The chain joins TRBV19 to TRBJ1-1; D gene uncertain. Trimming removed 3 bases from V and 3 bases from J, with 8 bases in between. The CDR3 extends over 13 amino acids. CDR1 is LNHDA, CDR2 SQIVND, per germline (reference sequence). The CDR3 nucleotides read TGTGCCAGTAGTATGTTTTATTACACTGAAGCTTTCTTT. The encoded protein is CASSMFYYTEAFF. Based on the CDR3 plus reference TRBV19 and TRBJ1-1, the full variable domain is DGGITQSPKYLFRKEGQNVTLSCEQNLNHDAMYWYRQDPGQGLRLIYYSQIVNDFQKGDIAEGYSVSREKKESFPLTVTSAQKNPTAFYLCASSMFYYTEAFFGQGTRLTVV.

The J gene is TRBJ1-1, the V gene TRBV29-1, with 7 bases matching TRBD1. V lost 4 bases, J lost 5 bases, and 4 bases stayed unmatched. Germline V gene data show CDR1 as SQVTM and CDR2 as ANQGSEA. This CDR3 region has 12 residues. CDR3 sequence: CSVVRGRTEAFF. CDR3 DNA sequence: TGCAGCGTTGTAAGGGGGCGAACTGAAGCTTTCTTT.

This clonotype was counted only a few times. The rearrangement joins TRBV6-2 or TRBV6-3 to TRBJ2-7; tentatively, D is TRBD1 or TRBD2 (7 bases each). Germline-derived CDR1 and CDR2 are MNHEY and SVGEGT. Trimming stripped 2 bases from V and 0 bases from J, with 20 bases between. The CDR3 runs to 18 residues. The CDR3 region is CASSYQGGGTGLSYEQYF. In nucleotides, the CDR3 is TGTGCCAGCAGTTACCAGGGGGGGGGAACGGGACTCTCCTACGAGCAGTACTTC.

This clonotype appeared a few times. The CDR3 DNA is TGTGCCACCACCCACCGACAGGGATCCACCGGGGAGCTGTTTTTT. This codes for CATTHRQGSTGELFF. The chain uses TRBV27 and TRBJ2-2; 7 positions agree with TRBD1. V lost 10 bases, J lost 4 bases, and 12 bases stayed unmatched. Germline CDR1 MNHEY, CDR2 SMNVEV (reference sequence). This CDR3 spans 15 amino acids.

This clonotype has a count of ten or more. The chain recombines TRBV3-1 with TRBJ1-6; D gene uncertain. The germline CDR1 and CDR2 sequences are LGHDT and YNNKEL (reference sequence). Trimming pared 6 bases from V and 9 bases from J, leaving 12 bases between. The CDR3 has 13 residues. CDR3 nucleotide sequence: TGTGCCAGCAGGTCCCATCCGGGTTCACCCCTCCACTTT. It specifies CASRSHPGSPLHF. The full variable domain, rest sourced from reference TRBV3-1 and TRBJ1-6, is DTAVSQTPKYLVTQMGNDKSIKCEQNLGHDTMYWYKQDSKKFLKIMFSYNNKELIINETVPNRFSPKSPDKAHLNLHINSLELGDSAVYFCASRSHPGSPLHFGNGTRLTVT.

In its sample, this clonotype was seen a few times. The chain is built from TRBV7-2 and TRBJ2-4; 9 nucleotides match TRBD2. The CDR3 consists of 19 residues. The V gene's germline CDR1 is SGHTA and CDR2 FQGNSA. The junction had 12 bases not matched to a gene; V was cut back by 3 bases and J by 0 bases. The CDR3 DNA sequence: TGTGCCAGCAGCTTTCTGGGGGGAGCGGGAGGCTTAGCCAAAAACATTCAGTACTTC. Amino acids: CASSFLGGAGGLAKNIQYF.

In this sample, this clonotype turned up many times. The rearrangement links TRBV20-1 to TRBJ2-2; unclear D gene. Between the trimmed V and J ends, which lost 0 bases and 1 base, there was a span of 12 bases. The CDR3 runs to 16 residues. Germline V gives CDR1 DFQATT, CDR2 SNEGSKA (reference sequence). For the CDR3, the DNA is TGCAGTGCTAGAGATACGTCTTCTAAGAACACCGGGGAGCTGTTTTTT. Translation gives CSARDTSSKNTGELFF.

This clonotype turned up a few times. The CDR3 DNA sequence: TGTGCCAGTAGGCCCGGACTTATTGGTAGGAACACTGAAGCTTTCTTT. Translated, it gives CASRPGLIGRNTEAFF. The chain links TRBV19 to TRBJ1-1; D not certain. V lost 6 bases, J lost 1 base, and 18 bases lay in between. The germline V gene encodes CDR1 LNHDA and CDR2 SQIVND (reference sequence). The CDR3 is 16 amino acids.

J is TRBJ2-7 and V is TRBV6-5, with TRBD2 matching over 8 bases. The CDR3 consists of 15 residues. Per the germline V gene, CDR1 is MNHEY and CDR2 is SVGAGI. Trimming at V came to 2 bases and at J to 6 bases, leaving 9 bases not matched to a gene. The CDR3 DNA reads as TGTGCCAGCAGTTACGAGGTAGCGGGAATGGCCGAGCAGTACTTC. Translation gives CASSYEVAGMAEQYF.

This clonotype was observed at least ten times. This chain connects TRBV19 to TRBJ1-2; D is undetermined. Per the germline V gene, CDR1 is LNHDA and CDR2 is SQIVND (reference sequence). Trimming stripped 6 bases from V and 3 bases from J, with 8 bases between. The CDR3 contains 12 residues. The CDR3 here is CASRGQDYGYTF. Here the CDR3 DNA reads TGTGCCAGTAGAGGCCAAGACTATGGCTACACCTTC.

This clonotype was observed a few times. The gene calls are TRBV6-2 or TRBV6-3 and TRBJ2-7; 8 bases fit TRBD2. Germline V CDR1 and CDR2: MNHEY, SVGEGT. The V gene end was trimmed by 0 bases and the J gene end by 4 bases; junction bases not matched to a gene: 5. CDR3 length equals 15 residues. CDR3 protein: CASSYSDSGSYEQYF. DNA for the CDR3: TGTGCCAGCAGTTACTCGGACAGCGGGAGTTACGAGCAGTACTTC.

This clonotype was observed at least ten times. The V and J genes are TRBV6-1 and TRBJ2-2; 11 bases line up with TRBD2. The CDR3 runs to 20 residues. Germline V CDR1 and CDR2: MNHNS, SASEGT. V dropped 7 bases and J dropped 0; count of bases not matched to a gene: 16. CDR3 residues: CASTSGTSGNRWANTGELFF. In nucleotides, the CDR3 is TGTGCCAGCACGTCCGGGACTAGCGGAAATAGGTGGGCGAACACCGGGGAGCTGTTTTTT.

This clonotype has a count of ten or more. CDR3 in amino acids: CASSEDMDSSYGYTF. In nucleotides, the CDR3 is TGTGCCAGCAGTGAAGATATGGACAGCTCCTATGGCTACACCTTC. The chain combines TRBV6-1 with TRBJ1-2, with D perhaps matching TRBD1 (6 bases). The V gene's germline CDR1 is MNHNS and CDR2 SASEGT. The length of the CDR3 is 15 residues. The ends were cut back, 1 base at V and 4 bases at J, with 13 bases in the middle.

The chain carries TRBV7-3 and TRBJ2-3; a weak D match, TRBD1 (5 bases). The CDR3 runs to 17 residues. V gave up 5 bases and J gave up 2 bases, with 20 bases separating them. The germline V gene has CDR1 SGHTA and CDR2 FQGTGA. In DNA, the CDR3 is TGTGCCAGCAGCCCCGACCATCATCCGACAGACACAGATACGCAGTATTTT. Protein product: CASSPDHHPTDTDTQYF.

The chain recombines TRBV7-2 with TRBJ1-4; tentative D call: TRBD1 (5 bases). The CDR3 contains 17 residues. Germline V lookup: CDR1 SGHTA, CDR2 FQGNSA. V was cut by 2 bases and J by 0 bases, with 13 bases left in between. In nucleotides, the CDR3 is TGTGCCAGCAGCTTACGGGGGGGAGAAGCAACTAATGAAAAACTGTTTTTT. Encoded protein: CASSLRGGEATNEKLFF.

This clonotype was observed a single time. CDR3: CASSYETRADLTGELFF. As DNA, the CDR3 is TGTGCCAGCAGTTACGAGACCCGGGCCGATCTCACCGGGGAGCTGTTTTTT. The chain uses TRBV6-2 or TRBV6-3 and TRBJ2-2; D unresolved. The CDR3 extends over 17 amino acids. Per the germline V gene, CDR1 is MNHEY and CDR2 is SVGEGT. The germline V and J ends were trimmed by 2 bases and 4 bases, with 17 bases remaining between them.

This clonotype has ten or more counts. This chain links TRBV27 with TRBJ2-7; D is unresolved. The germline V gene has CDR1 MNHEY and CDR2 SMNVEV (reference sequence). The V gene lost 0 bases and the J gene lost 0 bases, with 9 bases spanning the gap. This CDR3 region has 15 residues. CDR3 coding DNA: TGTGCCAGCAGTTTATCGTTCGGCAGCTCCTACGAGCAGTACTTC. It codes for CASSLSFGSSYEQYF.

This clonotype was detected only a few times. The rearrangement joins TRBV19 to TRBJ1-5; TRBD1 matches 9 bases. V trimming: 6 bases; J trimming: 0 bases; junction bases outside the gene matches: 9. Germline CDR1 is LNHDA and CDR2 is SQIVND (reference sequence). The CDR3 consists of 17 residues. Written as DNA, the CDR3 is TGTGCCAGTAGAACGACAGGGGGGAGCTATAGCAATCAGCCCCAGCATTTT. Protein product: CASRTTGGSYSNQPQHF. Supplemented by reference TRBV19 and TRBJ1-5, the full variable domain reads DGGITQSPKYLFRKEGQNVTLSCEQNLNHDAMYWYRQDPGQGLRLIYYSQIVNDFQKGDIAEGYSVSREKKESFPLTVTSAQKNPTAFYLCASRTTGGSYSNQPQHFGDGTRLSIL.

This clonotype occurred a few times. This chain connects TRBV20-1 to TRBJ2-3; D gene uncertain. The germline V and J ends were trimmed by 3 bases and 2 bases, with 15 bases remaining between them. CDR1 and CDR2 from the germline V gene are DFQATT and SNEGSKA (reference sequence). This CDR3 comprises 15 residues. In DNA, the CDR3 is TGCAGTGCTAGCAGTGAAGACTGGCTCACAGATACGCAGTATTTT. Protein: CSASSEDWLTDTQYF.

This clonotype has ten or more counts. V is TRBV6-6 and J is TRBJ2-6, with unresolved D. The CDR3 sequence is 16 residues long. Trimming cost V 0 bases and J 0 bases, with 6 bases left between them. From germline, CDR1 is MNHNY and CDR2 SVGAGI (reference sequence). The CDR3 loop is CASSYSTNSGANVLTF. For the CDR3, the DNA is TGTGCCAGCAGTTACTCGACCAACTCTGGGGCCAACGTCCTGACTTTC.

The chain couples TRBV12-3 or TRBV12-4 to TRBJ2-1; tentatively, D is TRBD1 (6 bases). The V end was cut by 5 bases, the J end by 0 bases, with 11 bases between. This CDR3 spans 15 amino acids. CDR3 loop: CASSEQGFSYNEQFF. Written as DNA, the CDR3 is TGTGCCAGCAGTGAACAGGGCTTCTCCTACAATGAGCAGTTCTTC.

This clonotype has more than one count but fewer than ten. The chain combines TRBV20-1 with TRBJ2-5; 7 positions agree with TRBD1. Germline V lookup: CDR1 DFQATT, CDR2 SNEGSKA (reference sequence). The length of the CDR3 is 14 residues. V was pared by 3 bases and J by 3 bases, with 7 bases of the junction left unmatched. The CDR3, as DNA: TGCAGTGCTAGCGTGACAGGGTTAAAAGAGACCCAGTACTTC. Protein sequence: CSASVTGLKETQYF.

The chain has TRBV4-1 and TRBJ1-5; D call uncertain. The CDR3 consists of 14 residues. Germline V gene data show CDR1 as MGHRA and CDR2 as YSYEKL. The V gene lost 1 base and the J gene lost 5 bases, with 9 bases spanning the gap. The CDR3, as DNA: TGCGCCAGCAGCCAAGTGGCAGGATATCAGCCCCAGCATTTT. Translated, it gives CASSQVAGYQPQHF.

At least ten counts were recorded for this clonotype. The chain links TRBV7-2 to TRBJ1-6, with D maybe TRBD1 (6 bases). V lost 3 bases to trimming and J lost 5 bases, with 17 bases between them. CDR3 size: 17 residues. Germline V gene lookup returns CDR1 SGHTA and CDR2 FQGNSA. The CDR3, as DNA: TGTGCCAGCAGCTTTCAACTAACCGGGACAAATAATTCACCCCTCCACTTT. Its translation is CASSFQLTGTNNSPLHF.

As concerns this clonotype: This could be a read error, since a much larger clone is one nucleotide away. This CDR3 fails to terminate in the conserved phenylalanine or tryptophan, so it likely reflects a read error. This sequence joins TRBV6-4 and TRBJ1-1; TRBD1 matches 7 bases. Per the germline V gene, CDR1 is MRHNA and CDR2 is SNTAGT. V trimming: 4 bases; J trimming: 1 base; junction bases outside the gene matches: 3. The CDR3 has 14 residues. This CDR3 is CASSARQGNTEAFS. CDR3 DNA sequence: TGTGCCAGCAGTGCAAGACAGGGGAACACTGAAGCTTTCTCT.